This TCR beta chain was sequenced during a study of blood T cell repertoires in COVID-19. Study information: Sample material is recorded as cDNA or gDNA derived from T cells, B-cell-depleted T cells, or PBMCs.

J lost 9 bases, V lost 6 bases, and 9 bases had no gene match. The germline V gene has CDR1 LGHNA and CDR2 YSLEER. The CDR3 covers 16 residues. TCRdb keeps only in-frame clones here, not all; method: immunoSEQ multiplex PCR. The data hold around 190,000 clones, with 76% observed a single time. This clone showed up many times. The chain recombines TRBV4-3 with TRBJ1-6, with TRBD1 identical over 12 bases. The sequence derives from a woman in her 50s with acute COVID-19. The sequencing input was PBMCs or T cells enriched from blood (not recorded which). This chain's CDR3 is CASSEGGTGGVSPLHF. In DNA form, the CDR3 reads TGCGCCAGCAGTGAGGGAGGGACAGGGGGCGTTTCACCCCTCCACTTT.